This TCR beta chain was found in a study of cytomegalovirus exposure and HLA in healthy donors. Study outcomes and limitations: Through in vitro validation, three CMV-associated chains were shown to be specific for CMV antigens.

With regard to this clone: The antigen is not known.

The CDR3 contains 11 residues. The V gene lost 6 bases and the J gene lost 5 bases, with 8 bases spanning the gap. From germline, CDR1 is MNHEY and CDR2 SVGAGI. PCR used 60 Vbeta primers and 13 Jbeta primers. Method: immunoSEQ multiplex PCR; TCRdb's copy keeps in-frame clones and lacks some. This sample has 100,000 to 140,000 clones; approximately 80% occur once, and the top ten carry roughly 4.2%. The origin of this receptor is a male donor in good health and CMV-seronegative. J is TRBJ2-7 and V is TRBV6-5; D may be TRBD2 (6 bases). Input material: PBMCs. The CDR3 spells CASRRRDEQYF. As DNA, the CDR3 is TGTGCCAGCAGACGGAGGGACGAGCAGTACTTC.